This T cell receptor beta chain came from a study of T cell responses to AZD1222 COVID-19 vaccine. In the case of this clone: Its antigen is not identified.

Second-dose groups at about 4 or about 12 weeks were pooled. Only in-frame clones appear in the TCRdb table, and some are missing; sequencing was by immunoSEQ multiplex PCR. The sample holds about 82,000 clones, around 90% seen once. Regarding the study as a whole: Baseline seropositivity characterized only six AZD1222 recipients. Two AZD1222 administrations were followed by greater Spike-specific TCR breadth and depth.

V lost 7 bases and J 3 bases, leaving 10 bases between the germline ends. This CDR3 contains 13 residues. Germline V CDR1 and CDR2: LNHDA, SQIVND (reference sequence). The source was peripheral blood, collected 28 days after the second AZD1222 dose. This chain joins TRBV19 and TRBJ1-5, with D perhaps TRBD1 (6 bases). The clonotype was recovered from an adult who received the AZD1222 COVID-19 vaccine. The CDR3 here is CASISGDNQPQHF. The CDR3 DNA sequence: TGTGCCAGTATTTCAGGGGACAATCAGCCCCAGCATTTT. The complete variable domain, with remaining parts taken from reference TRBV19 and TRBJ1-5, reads DGGITQSPKYLFRKEGQNVTLSCEQNLNHDAMYWYRQDPGQGLRLIYYSQIVNDFQKGDIAEGYSVSREKKESFPLTVTSAQKNPTAFYLCASISGDNQPQHFGDGTRLSIL.